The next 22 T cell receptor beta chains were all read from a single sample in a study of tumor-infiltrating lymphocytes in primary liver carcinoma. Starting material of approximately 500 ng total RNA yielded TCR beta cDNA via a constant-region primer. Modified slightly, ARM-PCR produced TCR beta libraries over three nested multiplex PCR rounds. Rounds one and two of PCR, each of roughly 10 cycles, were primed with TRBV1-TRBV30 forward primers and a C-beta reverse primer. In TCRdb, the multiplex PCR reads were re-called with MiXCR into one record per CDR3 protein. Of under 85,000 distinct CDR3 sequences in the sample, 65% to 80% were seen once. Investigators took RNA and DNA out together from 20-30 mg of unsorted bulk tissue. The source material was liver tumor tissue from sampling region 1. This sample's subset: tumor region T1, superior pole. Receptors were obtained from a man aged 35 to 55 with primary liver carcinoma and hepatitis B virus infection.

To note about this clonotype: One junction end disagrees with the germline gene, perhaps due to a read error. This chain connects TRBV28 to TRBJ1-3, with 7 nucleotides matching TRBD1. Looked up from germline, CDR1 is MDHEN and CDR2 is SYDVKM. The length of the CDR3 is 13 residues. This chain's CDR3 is CTSSTGSGNTIYF. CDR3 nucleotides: TGTACCAGCTCGACAGGGTCAGGAAACACCATATATTTT.

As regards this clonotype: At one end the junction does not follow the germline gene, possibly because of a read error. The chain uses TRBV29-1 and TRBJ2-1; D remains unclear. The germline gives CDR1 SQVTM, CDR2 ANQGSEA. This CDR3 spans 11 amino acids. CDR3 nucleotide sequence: TGCAACGTTGAAGGGAACAATGGGCAGTTCTTC. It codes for CNVEGNNGQFF.

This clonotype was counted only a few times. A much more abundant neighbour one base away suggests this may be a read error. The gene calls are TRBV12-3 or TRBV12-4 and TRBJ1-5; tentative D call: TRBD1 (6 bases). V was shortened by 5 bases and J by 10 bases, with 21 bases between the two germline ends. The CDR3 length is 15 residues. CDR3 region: CASSNANRALLPQHF. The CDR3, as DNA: TGTGCCAGCAGTAACGCGAACAGGGCTCTCTTACCCCAGCATTTT.

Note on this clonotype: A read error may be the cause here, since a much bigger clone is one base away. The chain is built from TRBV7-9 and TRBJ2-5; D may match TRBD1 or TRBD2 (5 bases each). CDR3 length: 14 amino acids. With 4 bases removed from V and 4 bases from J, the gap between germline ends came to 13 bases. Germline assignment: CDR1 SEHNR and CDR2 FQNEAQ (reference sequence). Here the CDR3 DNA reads TGTGCCAGCAGCTGGGGTGGGGGACGAGAGACCCAGTACTTC. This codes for CASSWGGGRETQYF.

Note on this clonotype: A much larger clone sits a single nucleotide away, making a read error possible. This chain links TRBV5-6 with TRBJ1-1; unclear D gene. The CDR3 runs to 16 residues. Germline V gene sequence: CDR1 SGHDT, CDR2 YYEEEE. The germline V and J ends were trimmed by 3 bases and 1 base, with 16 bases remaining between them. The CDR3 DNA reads TGTGCCAGCAGCTGGAGACCCTCAGCGAAGAACACTGAAGCTTTCTTT. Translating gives CASSWRPSAKNTEAFF. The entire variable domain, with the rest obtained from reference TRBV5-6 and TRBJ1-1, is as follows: DAGVTQSPTHLIKTRGQQVTLRCSPKSGHDTVSWYQQALGQGPQFIFQYYEEEERQRGNFPDRFSGHQFPNYSSELNVNALLLGDSALYLCASSWRPSAKNTEAFFGQGTRLTVV.

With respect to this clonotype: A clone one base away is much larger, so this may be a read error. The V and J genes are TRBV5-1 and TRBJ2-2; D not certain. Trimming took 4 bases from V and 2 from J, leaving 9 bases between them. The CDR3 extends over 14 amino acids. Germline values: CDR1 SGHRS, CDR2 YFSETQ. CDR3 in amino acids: CASSAYANTGELFF. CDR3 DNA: TGCGCCAGCAGCGCCTACGCAAACACCGGGGAGCTGTTTTTT.

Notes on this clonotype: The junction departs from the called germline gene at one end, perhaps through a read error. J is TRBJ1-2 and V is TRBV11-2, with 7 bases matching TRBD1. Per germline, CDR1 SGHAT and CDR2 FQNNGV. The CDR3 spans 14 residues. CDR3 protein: CTSGPADRDYGYTF. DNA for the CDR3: TGTACCAGTGGCCCAGCCGACAGGGACTATGGCTACACCTTC.

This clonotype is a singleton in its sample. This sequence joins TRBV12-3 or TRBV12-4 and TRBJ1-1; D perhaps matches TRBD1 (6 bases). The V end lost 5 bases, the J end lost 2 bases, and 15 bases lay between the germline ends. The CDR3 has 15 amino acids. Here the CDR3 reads CASSEADSLNTEAFF. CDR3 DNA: TGTGCCAGCAGTGAGGCGGACAGTCTTAACACTGAAGCTTTCTTT.

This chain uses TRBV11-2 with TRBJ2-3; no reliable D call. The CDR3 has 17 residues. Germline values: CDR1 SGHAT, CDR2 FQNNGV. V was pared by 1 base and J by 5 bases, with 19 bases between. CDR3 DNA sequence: TGTGCCAGCAGCTTAGTCGGCGCTGGGTTGCGTGAAGATACGCAGTATTTT. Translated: CASSLVGAGLREDTQYF.

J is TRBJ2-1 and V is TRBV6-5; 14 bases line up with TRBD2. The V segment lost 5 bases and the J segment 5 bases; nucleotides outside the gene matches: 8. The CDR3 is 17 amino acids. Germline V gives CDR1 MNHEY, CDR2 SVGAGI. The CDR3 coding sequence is TGTGCCAGCAGTCTGCGACTAGCGGGAGGGTTTGACAATGAGCAGTTCTTC. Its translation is CASSLRLAGGFDNEQFF.

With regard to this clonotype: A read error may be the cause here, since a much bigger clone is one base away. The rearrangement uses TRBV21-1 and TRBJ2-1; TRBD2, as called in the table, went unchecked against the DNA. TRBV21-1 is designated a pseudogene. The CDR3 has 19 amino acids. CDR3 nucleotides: TGTGCCAGCAGCAAAGGGCGACTAGCGGGACAAAGGCCCCGGAGTGAGCAGTTCTTC. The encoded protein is CASSKGRLAGQRPRSEQFF.

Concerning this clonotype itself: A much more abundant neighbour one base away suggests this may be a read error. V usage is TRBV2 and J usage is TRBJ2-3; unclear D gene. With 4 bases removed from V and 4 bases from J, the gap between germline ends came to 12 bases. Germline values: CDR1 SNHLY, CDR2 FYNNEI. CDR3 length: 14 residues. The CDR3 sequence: CASSGRAQADTQYF. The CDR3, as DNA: TGTGCCAGCAGTGGGAGAGCACAAGCAGATACGCAGTATTTT.

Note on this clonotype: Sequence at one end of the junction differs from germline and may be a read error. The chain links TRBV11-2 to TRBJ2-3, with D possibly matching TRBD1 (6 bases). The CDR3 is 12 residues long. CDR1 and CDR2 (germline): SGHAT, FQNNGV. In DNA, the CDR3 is TGTGCCAGCAGCCAGTGGACAGATACTCAGTATTTT. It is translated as CASSQWTDTQYF.

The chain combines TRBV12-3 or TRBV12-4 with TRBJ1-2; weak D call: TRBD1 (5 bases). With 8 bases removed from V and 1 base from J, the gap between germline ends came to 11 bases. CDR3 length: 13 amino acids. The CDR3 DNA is TGTGCCAGCTGCAAACAGGTTAACTATGGCTACACCTTC. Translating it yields CASCKQVNYGYTF.

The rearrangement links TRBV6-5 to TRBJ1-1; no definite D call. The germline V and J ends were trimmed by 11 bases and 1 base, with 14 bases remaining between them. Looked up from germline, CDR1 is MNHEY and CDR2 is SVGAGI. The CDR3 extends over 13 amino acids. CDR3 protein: CAVSKQENTEAFF. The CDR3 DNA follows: TGTGCCGTCAGCAAGCAGGAGAACACTGAAGCTTTCTTT.

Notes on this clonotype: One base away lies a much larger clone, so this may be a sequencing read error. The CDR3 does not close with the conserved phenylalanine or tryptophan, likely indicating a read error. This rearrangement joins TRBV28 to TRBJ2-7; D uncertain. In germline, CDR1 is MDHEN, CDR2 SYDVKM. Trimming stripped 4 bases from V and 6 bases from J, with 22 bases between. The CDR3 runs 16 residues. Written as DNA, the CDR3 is TGTGCCAGCAGTTCCCCCTTGGCTACCTTCGGCTCCGAGCAGTACCTC. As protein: CASSSPLATFGSEQYL.

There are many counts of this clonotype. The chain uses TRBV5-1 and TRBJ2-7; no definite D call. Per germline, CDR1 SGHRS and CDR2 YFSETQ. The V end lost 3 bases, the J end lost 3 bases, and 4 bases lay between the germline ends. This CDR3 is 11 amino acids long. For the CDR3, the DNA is TGCGCCAGCAGCTCTAACTACGAGCAGTACTTC. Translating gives CASSSNYEQYF.

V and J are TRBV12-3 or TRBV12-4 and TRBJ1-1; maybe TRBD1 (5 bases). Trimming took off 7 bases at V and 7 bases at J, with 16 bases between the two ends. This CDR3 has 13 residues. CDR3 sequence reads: CASNGGTSYEAFF. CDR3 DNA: TGTGCCAGCAACGGGGGGACGTCTTATGAAGCTTTCTTT.

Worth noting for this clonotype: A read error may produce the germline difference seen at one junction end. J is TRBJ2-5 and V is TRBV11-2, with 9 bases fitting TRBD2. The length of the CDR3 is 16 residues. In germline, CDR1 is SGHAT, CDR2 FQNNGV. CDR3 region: CVSSFGTSWNEETQYF. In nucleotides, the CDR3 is TGTGTCAGCAGCTTCGGGACTAGCTGGAATGAAGAGACCCAGTACTTC. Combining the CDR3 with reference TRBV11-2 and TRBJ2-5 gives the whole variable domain EAGVAQSPRYKIIEKRQSVAFWCNPISGHATLYWYQQILGQGPKLLIQFQNNGVVDDSQLPKDRFSAERLKGVDSTLKIQPAKLEDSAVYLCVSSFGTSWNEETQYFGPGTRLLVL.

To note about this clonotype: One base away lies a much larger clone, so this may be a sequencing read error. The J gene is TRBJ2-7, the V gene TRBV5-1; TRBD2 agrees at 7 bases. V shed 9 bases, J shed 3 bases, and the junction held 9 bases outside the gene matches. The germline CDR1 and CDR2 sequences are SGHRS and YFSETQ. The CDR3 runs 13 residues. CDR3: CAIMDGEGYEQYF. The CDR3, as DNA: TGCGCCATCATGGATGGGGAGGGCTACGAGCAGTACTTC. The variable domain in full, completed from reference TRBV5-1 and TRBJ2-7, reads KAGVTQTPRYLIKTRGQQVTLSCSPISGHRSVSWYQQTPGQGLQFLFEYFSETQRNKGNFPGRFSGRQFSNSRSEMNVSTLELGDSALYLCAIMDGEGYEQYFGPGTRLTVT.

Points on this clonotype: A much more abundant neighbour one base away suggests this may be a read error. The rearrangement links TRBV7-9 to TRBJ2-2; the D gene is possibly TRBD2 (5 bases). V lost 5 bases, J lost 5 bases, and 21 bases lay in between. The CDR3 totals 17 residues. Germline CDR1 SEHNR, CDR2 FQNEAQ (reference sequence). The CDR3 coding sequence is TGTGCCAGCAGCCACTTGGACGGGGATACTAGGACCGGGGAGCTGTTTTTT. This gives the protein CASSHLDGDTRTGELFF.

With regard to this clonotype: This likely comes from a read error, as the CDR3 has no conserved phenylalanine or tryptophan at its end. The CDR3: CTSSRFYNEQFS. The CDR3 nucleotides read TGTACAAGCAGCCGGTTCTACAATGAGCAGTTCTCC. The J gene is TRBJ2-1, the V gene TRBV14; D is unclear. The CDR3 is made up of 12 amino acids. Germline lookup yields CDR1 SGHDN and CDR2 FVKESK.